This T cell receptor (beta chain) emerged from a study of T cell responses to AZD1222 COVID-19 vaccine. Study-wide results and limits: Across the whole spike, CD4 TCRs peaked at regions 160-218 and 743-854. The donor cohort was predominantly white British with a female majority, and clonal diversity may have been underestimated. Spike-specific TCRs gained breadth and depth after people received two AZD1222 doses. Repertoires were sampled only after the peak T cell response.

Some clones are missing from TCRdb's copy, which holds only in-frame ones; the method was immunoSEQ multiplex PCR. The sample holds some 100,000 clones, more than 70% seen once. As for this clone: Its antigen is unidentified. The sample contains more than one DNA sequence encoding this CDR3.

Trimming stripped 0 bases from V and 5 bases from J, with 11 bases between. Looked up from germline, CDR1 is SGHRS and CDR2 is YFSETQ. This CDR3 is 14 amino acids long. This TCR was sampled from an adult who received the AZD1222 COVID-19 vaccine. The rearrangement uses TRBV5-1 and TRBJ2-5; maybe TRBD2 (5 bases). Sequencing was performed on peripheral blood, taken 28 days after the second AZD1222 dose. The CDR3 reads CASSLARRGETQYF. CDR3 in DNA: TGCGCCAGCAGCTTGGCCAGGCGAGGGGAGACCCAGTACTTC.